This T cell receptor (beta chain) is drawn from a study of blood T cell repertoires in COVID-19. Losses at the gene ends were 4 bases for V and 3 bases for J; bases not matched to a gene: 6. The CDR3 has 15 residues. Germline CDR1 reads SGHTA; CDR2 reads FQGNSA. The assay was immunoSEQ multiplex PCR, and TCRdb's table has in-frame clones only and misses some. There are approximately 250,000 clones in the sample; roughly 82% occur only once, and approximately 1.3% lies in the top ten. The TCR was taken from a middle-aged woman who had recovered from COVID-19. Sequencing input: peripheral blood. The chain carries TRBV7-2 and TRBJ2-7, with 10 bases fitting TRBD1. The CDR3: CASSYDRDRGYEQYF. DNA of the CDR3: TGTGCCAGCAGCTACGACCGGGACAGGGGCTACGAGCAGTACTTC.